This TCR beta chain was sequenced during a study of radiation and T cells in renal cell carcinoma (TCRdb year 2020). Notes on the research overall: Samples came from a clinical trial, in which primary renal cell carcinomas received 15 Gy stereotactic body radiation therapy followed by nephrectomy 4 weeks later. In total, about 50 samples underwent TCR beta sequencing: some 25 tumors plus 27 peripheral blood samples. Across all 53 samples, several million unique CDR3 nucleotide sequences encoding 2,658,974 unique CDR3 amino acid sequences were identified. The full study reports these points: Because pretreatment tumor biopsies were not available, the baseline intratumoral presence of clonotypes could not be determined. Effects of radiation dose or scheduling on the TCR repertoire could not be addressed with the single-armed trial design. In blood, the top tumor clonotypes increased from baseline to 2 weeks after radiation and then shrank by 4 weeks, which suggests a temporary expansion of tumor-resident clones. Changes in the blood repertoire were not tracked past 4 weeks after treatment.

In light of the paper, this sample's time point label describes: baseline pretreatment blood. Read against the paper, the sample's treatment or condition label means: 15 Gy SBRT to primary tumor, nephrectomy 4 weeks later. To track tumor-enriched clonotypes, serial peripheral blood was sampled from radiation-treated patients at baseline and at 2 weeks and 4 weeks after SBRT. Every patient's renal cell carcinoma showed clear cell pathology. Genomic DNA for TCR sequencing was prepared using the QIAamp DNA Blood Mini Kit (Qiagen). Only samples passing all quality control checks were included in the analyses. Following the manufacturer's recommendations, the immunoSEQ kit was used to generate TCR beta libraries from genomic DNA. For library preparation, a first multiplex PCR was performed with proprietary primers, followed by a second PCR in which unique barcodes were added, and bead cleanups were performed after each round. Each sample batch included a kit-provided positive control reaction and a negative control reaction. The final libraries were assessed on an Agilent 4200 TapeStation D1000 ScreenTape, pooled by volume, and quantified by qPCR. Sequencing ran on an Illumina NextSeq500 with a MidOutput 150-cycle cartridge, using 156 Read1 and 15 Index1 cycles with kit custom primers. The pooled library was loaded at 0.9 to 1 pM, with a roughly 21% PhiX control spiked in. Concerning the study's data processing: Vendor-processed data were analyzed in R, and a clonotype was defined as all T cells sharing the same CDR3 nucleotide sequence. In the clone abundance analyses, frequencies in each sample were normalized to that sample's 10,000 most abundant clones. Public T cell clones, which averaged fewer than five per sample, were excluded before analysis. Tumor-enriched and baseline blood-enriched clonotypes were defined by at least a 32-fold difference in abundance between compartments. Clonotypes expanded or contracted between blood time points were identified with a beta-binomial differential abundance model. Similarity between tumor and blood repertoires was quantified using the Baroni-Urbani and Buser coefficient, and groups were compared with two-tailed Wilcoxon tests in R. Drawn from immuneACCESS, this table holds only the in-frame rearrangements with V and J called that TCRdb kept. Clones are partly lost; checked studies trace under half to an unresolved V gene and leave the rest unexplained. V, J and clone size reflect that table, while D and trimming were determined from the DNA. This sample holds some 110,000 clones; roughly 80% were observed only once. About 2.9% of the sample is held by the ten biggest clonotypes.

Via the germline V gene (reference sequence), CDR1 is SGHKS and CDR2 YYEKEE. The CDR3 holds 18 amino acids from the cysteine to the phenylalanine. This entry keeps only the CDR3 DNA: 54 bases, framed from base 1. Here V drops 3 bases and J drops 0 bases, and the junction holds 9 bases not matched to any gene. On this clone itself: The clone's antigen remains unknown. No per-base quality is available; no much larger clone lies one base away.

This clonotype originated in a woman in her fifties or sixties with renal cell carcinoma. The sequence joins TRBV5-5 to TRBJ1-6, with 7 junctional bases fitting TRBD1. The sequencing used blood, collected from a patient whose treatment included radiotherapy and nephrectomy. The bases read TGTGCCAGCAGCTCCGGGACAGTATCGAGCTCCTATAATTCACCCCTCCACTTT. The resulting protein is CASSSGTVSSSYNSPLHF.